These T cell receptor beta chains were read from a single sample in a study of T-cell memory formation after mild COVID-19. TCRdb re-derived calls from the 5' RACE reads in MiXCR, one entry per CDR3 protein. The data hold about 400,000 distinct CDR3 sequences, with more than 20% observed a single time. The sequencing input was PBMCs or a T cell subset sorted from them (not recorded which). The receptors stem from an adult woman who had mild COVID-19 (a few samples of this study predate the infection). Cell type and time point are not known. Each CDR3 is given without its conserved first and last residue. Fields, in order: D gene, V gene, J gene, CDR3 protein. The D gene is left open where the match is weak.

TRBD1,TRBV12-3/TRBV12-4,TRBJ2-3,ASSFRTGASTDTQY
-,TRBV24-1,TRBJ2-1,ATSVGLLGEQF
-,TRBV20-1,TRBJ1-5,SARGGRSNQPQH
-,TRBV5-1,TRBJ1-6,ASSLVGGSGVYNSPLH
-,TRBV9,TRBJ2-7,ASSVQSDLGDEQY
-,TRBV7-3,TRBJ1-1,ASSLGPSTEAF
-,TRBV4-1,TRBJ2-6,ASSQDPARGANVLT
-,TRBV4-3,TRBJ1-1,ASSPLHAGTNTEAF
-,TRBV4-2,TRBJ2-2,ASSQVQFKGTNTGELF
TRBD2,TRBV7-6,TRBJ2-1,ASSPGRASGNEQF
TRBD2,TRBV7-6,TRBJ2-2,ASRPGLAGSRPGELF
TRBD2,TRBV6-5,TRBJ2-5,ASSVTSGRETQY
TRBD1,TRBV20-1,TRBJ1-5,SASGQGNQPQH
-,TRBV11-2,TRBJ2-1,ASSPRLPINEQF
-,TRBV12-3/TRBV12-4,TRBJ2-3,ASSLSLAASTDTQY
-,TRBV6-4,TRBJ2-2,ASSDRLAGELF
-,TRBV11-3,TRBJ2-1,ASSLGPRLSSYNEQF
TRBD2,TRBV20-1,TRBJ2-7,SALGLAGEQY
TRBD2,TRBV6-2/TRBV6-3,TRBJ2-3,ASIGLESFYTQY
TRBD1,TRBV15,TRBJ2-7,ATSRGQGLSYEQY
-,TRBV7-6,TRBJ2-2,ASSFVYKSGELF
-,TRBV7-6,TRBJ2-7,ASSITHLGNEQY
-,TRBV30,TRBJ1-1,AWTDPQHTEAF
-,TRBV12-3/TRBV12-4,TRBJ2-5,ASSWGHVETQY
TRBD2,TRBV25-1,TRBJ2-3,ASTSGGAPSTDTQY
-,TRBV7-2,TRBJ2-1,ASSLWSKYNEQF
TRBD1,TRBV5-1,TRBJ1-2,ASSSDRIDGYT
TRBD1,TRBV20-1,TRBJ2-7,SARDPGQLHEQY
-,TRBV29-1,TRBJ1-2,SGDYGDYGYT
-,TRBV5-1,TRBJ1-1,ASSYGTEAF
-,TRBV20-1,TRBJ2-7,SARKESSYEQY
-,TRBV12-3/TRBV12-4,TRBJ1-5,ASSPEGGRRNQPQH